These T cell receptor beta chains were read from a single sample in a study of T cell repertoires in ileal Crohn's disease. Sequencing was performed with immunoSEQ multiplex PCR; in TCRdb, only in-frame clones are kept and a portion is missing. The sample holds 7,400 or so clones, 60% to 80% seen once. Input material: ileal tissue. These receptor sequences come from an adult with Crohn's disease. CDR3s include the opening cysteine and the closing phenylalanine or tryptophan. Each record gives: J gene, CDR3 length, clone size, D gene, V gene, CDR3 DNA, CDR3 protein. D genes are given only for firm matches. Rows give clone size only sometimes, using once, few, many, or a class for an expanded clone.

>TRBJ1-1|13|.|.|TRBV7-6
TGTGCCAGCAGCTTCGGGCGGGACACTGAAGCTTTCTTT
CASSFGRDTEAFF
>TRBJ1-2|14|.|.|TRBV14
TGTGCCAGCAGCCAGCAACAGGGAATGGATGGCTACACCTTC
CASSQQQGMDGYTF
>TRBJ2-3|13|.|TRBD2|TRBV7-2
TGTGCCAGCAGCGGGACTAGAGCAGATACGCAGTATTTT
CASSGTRADTQYF
>TRBJ2-1|16|.|.|TRBV6-1
TGTGCCAGCAGTGAAGAGGACGGGGGCTCCTACAATGAGCAGTTCTTC
CASSEEDGGSYNEQFF
>TRBJ2-7|13|few|.|TRBV2
TGTGCCAGCACCTTCCCAGACTCCTACGAGCAGTACTTC
CASTFPDSYEQYF
>TRBJ2-3|14|.|.|TRBV5-6
TGTGCCAGCAGCCTTCTAGGAGGCCTGGATACGCAGTATTTT
CASSLLGGLDTQYF
>TRBJ2-1|15|large|.|TRBV18
TGTGCCAGCTCACCACACAGAGACTCCTACAATGAGCAGTTCTTC
CASSPHRDSYNEQFF
>TRBJ2-5|16|.|.|TRBV18
TGTGCCAGCTCACCTCTTACGGGCAGGGGTGTGGAGACCCAGTACTTC
CASSPLTGRGVETQYF
>TRBJ1-1|15|.|.|TRBV28
TGTGCCAGCAGTTTGGGGGGTACCATGAACACTGAAGCTTTCTTT
CASSLGGTMNTEAFF
>TRBJ2-3|17|once|TRBD2|TRBV4-2
TGTGCCAGCAGCCAAGCAAGTAGCGGGGGCAACACAGATACGCAGTATTTT
CASSQASSGGNTDTQYF